The 27 T cell receptor beta chains below come from one sample, sequenced in a study of T cells after yellow fever vaccination. MiXCR, run by TCRdb on the 5' RACE reads, gives a single entry per CDR3 protein. The sample has 320,000 or so distinct CDR3 sequences; 8.1% are singletons. The sequences come from PBMCs, collected about 41 days after the first yellow fever vaccination. The receptors originated from a man aged 18 to 30 who received the YFV17D yellow fever vaccine.

V usage is TRBV2 and J usage is TRBJ2-1; no clear D. This CDR3 comprises 12 residues. Per germline, CDR1 SNHLY and CDR2 FYNNEI. V lost 6 bases and J lost 6, with 9 bases in between. The CDR3 nucleotides are TGTGCCAGCAGCCGACCGTCCAATGAGCAGTTCTTC. Its protein product is CASSRPSNEQFF.

The sample holds a few counts of this clonotype. V usage is TRBV6-1 and J usage is TRBJ2-7, with D tentatively TRBD2 (5 bases). Germline CDR1 and CDR2: MNHNS and SASEGT. CDR3 length equals 16 residues. The V and J ends lost 6 bases and 2 bases respectively, with 20 bases between them. The CDR3 DNA reads as TGTGCCAGCAGCCCCCTCGCTAGCCGGTCCCCCTACGAGCAGTACTTC. Protein product: CASSPLASRSPYEQYF.

This clonotype was recorded a few times. The chain uses TRBV4-1 and TRBJ2-2; no clear D. V was pared by 4 bases and J by 0 bases, with 12 bases between. The CDR3 contains 16 residues. Germline assignment: CDR1 MGHRA and CDR2 YSYEKL. In nucleotides, the CDR3 is TGCGCCAGCAGCCTATGGGGTGGAACGAACACCGGGGAGCTGTTTTTT. Translating it yields CASSLWGGTNTGELFF.

The chain employs TRBV19 and TRBJ2-7; D possibly corresponds to TRBD2 (6 bases). CDR3 length: 12 residues. Trimming pared 8 bases from V and 6 bases from J, leaving 14 bases between. The V gene's germline CDR1 is LNHDA and CDR2 SQIVND (reference sequence). In DNA, the CDR3 is TGTGCCAGTTACACCTGGCGGGGCGAGCAGTACGTC. This gives the protein CASYTWRGEQYV.

There are many counts of this clonotype. An end of the junction does not agree with germline; a read error may underlie this. The gene calls are TRBV6-2 or TRBV6-3 and TRBJ1-2; TRBD1 aligns across 9 bases. The CDR3 is 15 residues long. CDR1 and CDR2 from the germline V gene are MNHEY and SVGEGT. In DNA, the CDR3 is TGTGCCAGCAGCTACTATGGACAGGGGCTCCGCGGCTACACCTTC. Protein: CASSYYGQGLRGYTF.

This clonotype came up a few times. The V and J genes are TRBV29-1 and TRBJ1-1, with D possibly matching TRBD1 (5 bases). The CDR3 is 13 residues long. In germline, CDR1 is SQVTM, CDR2 ANQGSEA. V lost 6 bases and J 1 base, leaving 12 bases between the germline ends. The CDR3 is CSVASTENTEAFF. The CDR3 coding sequence is TGCAGCGTCGCATCGACAGAGAACACTGAAGCTTTCTTT.

The chain employs TRBV2 and TRBJ2-4; TRBD1 aligns across 7 bases. Germline V gene data show CDR1 as SNHLY and CDR2 as FYNNEI. This CDR3 is built from 14 residues. Germline trimming cut 7 bases from V and 3 bases from J; bases unmatched to any gene: 6. The CDR3 region has the DNA TGTGCCAGCAAGGGGACAGCCTACAAAAACATTCAGTACTTC. This translates into CASKGTAYKNIQYF.

This clonotype has a count of ten or more. The V call is TRBV7-8, the J call TRBJ2-5; a weak D match, TRBD2 (6 bases). This CDR3 has 15 amino acids. Germline V CDR1 and CDR2: SGHVS, FQNEAQ. Trimming left V 1 base short and J 4 bases short, with 13 bases between. DNA for the CDR3: TGTGCCAGCAGCTTAGAACGGACCGGGGGAGAGACCCAGTACTTC. It specifies CASSLERTGGETQYF.

This clonotype showed up just a few times. V is TRBV20-1 and J is TRBJ1-5; no firm D call. Germline assignment: CDR1 DFQATT and CDR2 SNEGSKA (reference sequence). V was pared by 0 bases and J by 5 bases, with 14 bases between. The CDR3 has 15 residues. CDR3 region: CSARERTVDYQPQHF. CDR3 sequence (DNA): TGCAGTGCTAGAGAGCGGACGGTGGACTATCAGCCCCAGCATTTT.

The chain joins TRBV14 to TRBJ2-1, with TRBD2 as a possible D gene (6 bases). Germline CDR1 SGHDN, CDR2 FVKESK. The CDR3 spans 14 residues. Between the trimmed V and J ends, which lost 8 bases and 6 bases, there was a span of 17 bases. The CDR3: CASQPNPGGNEQFF. The CDR3 region has the DNA TGTGCCAGCCAGCCCAATCCCGGGGGCAATGAGCAGTTCTTC.

This clonotype was seen more than once but under ten times. This chain connects TRBV6-5 to TRBJ1-6; D gene uncertain. CDR1 and CDR2 from the germline V gene are MNHEY and SVGAGI. Between the trimmed V and J ends, which lost 2 bases and 6 bases, there was a span of 11 bases. This CDR3 contains 15 residues. CDR3 bases: TGTGCCAGCAGTTACCTCGGGATAGCTAATTCACCCCTCCACTTT. It yields the protein CASSYLGIANSPLHF.

In this sample, this clonotype turned up a few times. This chain links TRBV4-1 with TRBJ1-1, with a tentative D call TRBD1 (6 bases). The CDR3 totals 17 residues. The V and J ends lost 4 bases and 2 bases respectively, with 20 bases between them. CDR1 is MGHRA and CDR2 is YSYEKL in the germline V gene. This CDR3 reads CASSPAYIIGGNTEAFF. The CDR3 DNA is TGCGCCAGCAGCCCCGCGTATATAATAGGGGGAAACACTGAAGCTTTCTTT.

This clonotype was observed a handful of times. V gene TRBV27 combines with J gene TRBJ2-3; TRBD2 matches at 10 bases. Germline V gene sequence: CDR1 MNHEY, CDR2 SMNVEV (reference sequence). The trim removed 5 bases at V and 0 bases at J, leaving 5 bases unmatched. The length of the CDR3 is 16 residues. CDR3 loop: CASSNQRGGSTDTQYF. For the CDR3, the DNA is TGTGCCAGCAGTAACCAGCGGGGGGGAAGCACAGATACGCAGTATTTT.

At least ten counts were recorded for this clonotype. This chain uses TRBV7-2 with TRBJ2-2; D may be TRBD2 (5 bases). CDR1 is SGHTA and CDR2 is FQGNSA in the germline V gene. CDR3 length equals 15 residues. The V end lost 5 bases, the J end lost 1 base, and 11 bases lay between the germline ends. CDR3 nucleotide sequence: TGTGCCAGCAGCCGAGTAGCGTGGAACACCGGGGAGCTGTTTTTT. This translates into CASSRVAWNTGELFF.

In nucleotides, the CDR3 is TGTGCCAGCTCACCCCCAACAGGGAACACCGGGGAGCTGTTTTTT. Its translation: CASSPPTGNTGELFF. The gene calls are TRBV18 and TRBJ2-2; D perhaps matches TRBD1 (5 bases). Trimming left V 3 bases short and J 1 base short, with 9 bases between. The CDR3 covers 15 residues. Germline CDR1 reads KGHSH; CDR2 reads LQKENI. The full variable domain, its missing parts supplied by reference TRBV18 and TRBJ2-2, is NAGVMQNPRHLVRRRGQEARLRCSPMKGHSHVYWYRQLPEEGLKFMVYLQKENIIDESGMPKERFSAEFPKEGPSILRIQQVVRGDSAAYFCASSPPTGNTGELFFGEGSRLTVL.

This chain uses TRBV3-1 with TRBJ1-5, with a possible D match to TRBD1 (5 bases). The CDR3 sequence is 17 residues long. The germline V and J ends were trimmed by 0 bases and 0 bases, with 12 bases remaining between them. Germline V CDR1 and CDR2: LGHDT, YNNKEL (reference sequence). CDR3 amino acids: CASSQDWGINSNQPQHF. The DNA for the CDR3 is TGTGCCAGCAGCCAAGATTGGGGGATCAATAGCAATCAGCCCCAGCATTTT.

This clonotype has more than one count but fewer than ten. The CDR3: CASSLATANTGELFF. For the CDR3, the DNA is TGTGCCAGCAGCTTAGCCACAGCGAACACCGGGGAGCTGTTTTTT. This chain links TRBV7-2 with TRBJ2-2, with D unresolved. The CDR3 covers 15 residues. The germline gives CDR1 SGHTA, CDR2 FQGNSA. V shed 0 bases and J shed 0 bases, with 5 bases lying between them. The full variable domain, rest sourced from reference TRBV7-2 and TRBJ2-2, is GAGVSQSPSNKVTEKGKDVELRCDPISGHTALYWYRQSLGQGLEFLIYFQGNSAPDKSGLPSDRFSAERTGGSVSTLTIQRTQQEDSAVYLCASSLATANTGELFFGEGSRLTVL.

This clonotype was observed a handful of times. The chain couples TRBV7-8 to TRBJ2-1; 10 bases are a match to TRBD2. V shed 0 bases and J 7 bases; nucleotides not matched to a gene: 6. Germline loops: CDR1 SGHVS, CDR2 FQNEAQ. CDR3 length equals 16 residues. For the CDR3, the DNA is TGTGCCAGCAGCTTAGCCCGAGCGGGGGGGTGGAATGAGCAGTTCTTC. Translating it yields CASSLARAGGWNEQFF.

The table lists this clonotype with a few counts. J is TRBJ1-2 and V is TRBV6-1; no reliable D call. Germline V CDR1 and CDR2: MNHNS, SASEGT. V lost 9 bases, J lost 7 bases, and 6 bases lay in between. The CDR3 loop spans 9 amino acids. CDR3 coding DNA: TGTGCCAGGATGAGTGGCTACACCTTC. Protein: CARMSGYTF.

This clonotype was counted between two and nine times. This chain uses TRBV7-9 with TRBJ1-2, with 8 nucleotides matching TRBD1. Germline assignment: CDR1 SEHNR and CDR2 FQNEAQ (reference sequence). This CDR3 has 17 residues. Trimming at V came to 2 bases and at J to 4 bases, leaving 12 bases not matched to a gene. The CDR3 region has the DNA TGTGCCAGCAGCTTACCGACAGGGGCTCAGCCTGGCTATGGCTACACCTTC. Translated, it gives CASSLPTGAQPGYGYTF.

The chain carries TRBV6-5 and TRBJ2-5; 7 bases are a match to TRBD1. Per the germline V gene, CDR1 is MNHEY and CDR2 is SVGAGI. Trimming took 2 bases from V and 6 from J; bases not matched to a gene: 12. This CDR3 contains 16 residues. The DNA of the CDR3 is TGTGCCAGCAGTTACCTCGTAAGGGGGCGCGAGAAGACCCAGTACTTC. This sequence encodes CASSYLVRGREKTQYF.

This clonotype came up a few times. The chain is built from TRBV7-2 and TRBJ2-7; D remains ambiguous. The V gene lost 5 bases and the J gene lost 4 bases, with 21 bases spanning the gap. Per the germline V gene, CDR1 is SGHTA and CDR2 is FQGNSA. The CDR3 has 16 amino acids. In nucleotides, the CDR3 is TGTGCCAGCAGCCCCAGTCCGGACGTAAGATATTACGAGCAGTACTTC. This encodes CASSPSPDVRYYEQYF.

The chain uses TRBV7-2 and TRBJ2-2, with D tentatively TRBD2 (5 bases). The germline V and J ends were trimmed by 1 base and 0 bases, with 9 bases remaining between them. The CDR3 length is 16 residues. Looked up from germline, CDR1 is SGHTA and CDR2 is FQGNSA. CDR3 nucleotide sequence: TGTGCCAGCAGCTTAGAGCCGGGGTCGAACACCGGGGAGCTGTTTTTT. Protein sequence: CASSLEPGSNTGELFF. The entire variable domain, with the rest obtained from reference TRBV7-2 and TRBJ2-2, is as follows: GAGVSQSPSNKVTEKGKDVELRCDPISGHTALYWYRQSLGQGLEFLIYFQGNSAPDKSGLPSDRFSAERTGGSVSTLTIQRTQQEDSAVYLCASSLEPGSNTGELFFGEGSRLTVL.

This clonotype was recorded a few times. V and J are TRBV12-3 or TRBV12-4 and TRBJ2-7, with D unresolved. The CDR3 has 13 residues. With 4 bases removed from V and 6 bases from J, the gap between germline ends came to 13 bases. The DNA for the CDR3 is TGTGCCAGCAGTTCCAGGATCGTGGGCGAGCAGTACTTC. Amino acid sequence: CASSSRIVGEQYF.

This clonotype has ten or more counts. The chain carries TRBV9 and TRBJ1-1, with 7 bases lining up with TRBD1. CDR1 and CDR2 (germline): SGDLS, YYNGEE. V lost 4 bases to trimming and J lost 5 bases; unmatched junction nucleotides: 11. CDR3 length: 15 residues. CDR3 in amino acids: CASSPWAGGWTEAFF. The CDR3 coding sequence is TGTGCCAGCAGCCCTTGGGCAGGGGGATGGACTGAAGCTTTCTTT.

The chain employs TRBV4-1 and TRBJ2-3; no firm D call. Trimming removed 4 bases from V and 8 bases from J, with 13 bases in between. Germline CDR1 and CDR2: MGHRA and YSYEKL. The CDR3 is 13 amino acids. The CDR3 DNA reads as TGCGCCAGCAGCCTAGTCGGGTTGGGTACGCAGTATTTT. Protein: CASSLVGLGTQYF.

The rearrangement links TRBV6-5 to TRBJ2-7; 9 bases match TRBD2. Trimming removed 0 bases from V and 1 base from J; junction bases left unmatched: 1. The germline gives CDR1 MNHEY, CDR2 SVGAGI. The CDR3 consists of 15 residues. CDR3: CASSYSGLASYEQYV. CDR3 sequence (DNA): TGTGCCAGCAGTTACTCGGGACTAGCTTCCTACGAGCAGTACGTC.